These 20 T cell receptor beta chains originate from one sample sequenced in a study of blood T cell repertoires in COVID-19. Some clones are missing from TCRdb's copy, which holds only in-frame ones; the method was immunoSEQ multiplex PCR. This table holds 30,000 to 40,000 clones, more than 85% found once. Input material: peripheral blood. These receptors all stem from a male donor with active COVID-19.

The chain links TRBV9 to TRBJ2-3; 9 nucleotides line up with TRBD1. The ends lost 3 bases at V and 1 base at J; junction bases unmatched: 6. This CDR3 has 16 residues. Germline CDR1 SGDLS, CDR2 YYNGEE. CDR3 amino acids: CASSERRQGGTDTQYF. CDR3 coding DNA: TGTGCCAGCAGCGAGCGTCGACAGGGGGGCACAGATACGCAGTATTTT.

The J gene is TRBJ1-1, the V gene TRBV19; 10 bases are shared with TRBD1. The junction had 2 bases not matched to a gene; V was cut back by 3 bases and J by 1 base. CDR3 length: 15 residues. Germline CDR1 and CDR2: LNHDA and SQIVND (reference sequence). This CDR3 reads CASSMTGGKNTEAFF. Here the CDR3 DNA reads TGTGCCAGTAGTATGACAGGGGGCAAGAACACTGAAGCTTTCTTT.

This clone came up a few times. This chain connects TRBV24-1 to TRBJ2-1, with TRBD2 identical over 7 bases. Germline lookup yields CDR1 KGHDR and CDR2 SFDVKD. The CDR3 extends over 15 amino acids. Unmatched junction bases numbered 12, after V lost 7 bases and J lost 7 bases. CDR3 bases: TGTGCCACCAGAGCTGGGCCTAGCGGTAAAAATGAGCAGTTCTTC. Translation gives CATRAGPSGKNEQFF.

V is TRBV18 and J is TRBJ1-2; the match to TRBD1 covers 8 bases. The CDR3 extends over 15 amino acids. The ends lost 4 bases at V and 8 bases at J; junction bases unmatched: 12. Germline V gene sequence: CDR1 KGHSH, CDR2 LQKENI. The DNA for the CDR3 is TGTGCCAGCTCACTTACGATGGACAGGGCCACGGGCTACACCTTC. This gives the protein CASSLTMDRATGYTF.

The rearrangement links TRBV6-5 to TRBJ2-3, with D possibly being TRBD2 (6 bases). Trimming removed 6 bases from V and 0 bases from J, with 13 bases in between. In germline, CDR1 is MNHEY, CDR2 SVGAGI. CDR3 length: 15 residues. CDR3 sequence reads: CASRTAGYSTDTQYF. CDR3 bases: TGTGCCAGCAGAACCGCGGGGTATAGCACAGATACGCAGTATTTT.

V is TRBV6-2 or TRBV6-3 and J is TRBJ2-7; 10 bases map to TRBD2. CDR3 length: 16 residues. The V segment lost 5 bases and the J segment 3 bases; nucleotides outside the gene matches: 10. Germline V gene lookup returns CDR1 MNHEY and CDR2 SVGEGT. CDR3: CASSLTNSGGLYEQYF. As DNA, the CDR3 is TGTGCCAGCAGTCTTACCAATAGCGGGGGGCTCTACGAGCAGTACTTC.

The rearrangement uses TRBV5-4 and TRBJ2-2, with 11 nucleotides matching TRBD1. CDR3 length: 16 amino acids. V lost 4 bases to trimming and J lost 6 bases; unmatched junction nucleotides: 8. Germline CDR1 is SGHNT and CDR2 is YYREEE (reference sequence). CDR3 sequence: CASSPPGQGAAGELFF. DNA for the CDR3: TGTGCCAGCAGCCCACCAGGACAGGGGGCTGCCGGGGAGCTGTTTTTT.

The gene calls are TRBV28 and TRBJ1-2, with D unclear. CDR1 MDHEN and CDR2 SYDVKM come from the germline V gene. CDR3 size: 12 residues. Trimming stripped 7 bases from V and 0 bases from J, with 6 bases between. The CDR3 nucleotides are TGTGCCAGCACCGGGACTAACTATGGCTACACCTTC. This encodes CASTGTNYGYTF.

The chain carries TRBV3-1 (or the pseudogene TRBV3-2) and TRBJ1-6, with TRBD1 matching over 7 bases. The ends lost 6 bases at V and 3 bases at J; junction bases unmatched: 2. The CDR3 runs to 14 residues. Per germline, CDR1 LGHDT and CDR2 YNNKEL (reference sequence). The CDR3 protein is CASRGDSYNSPLHF. The CDR3, as DNA: TGTGCCAGCAGGGGGGACAGCTATAATTCACCCCTCCACTTT.

V gene TRBV18 combines with J gene TRBJ1-1; D is undetermined. The CDR3 has 14 residues. The germline V gene encodes CDR1 KGHSH and CDR2 LQKENI. The ends were cut back, 4 bases at V and 7 bases at J, with 16 bases in the middle. The CDR3 bases are TGTGCCAGCTCACTACCTGTCACGGGGATTGAAGCTTTCTTT. Protein product: CASSLPVTGIEAFF.

Only one count was recorded for this clone. The rearrangement joins TRBV7-8 to TRBJ2-3; 7 bases are a match to TRBD2. This CDR3 has 14 residues. Germline V gene sequence: CDR1 SGHVS, CDR2 FQNEAQ. V dropped 7 bases and J dropped 2; count of bases not matched to a gene: 6. The CDR3, as DNA: TGTGCCAGCACCCAGAGCGGGAACACAGATACGCAGTATTTT. It translates to CASTQSGNTDTQYF.

In DNA, the CDR3 is TGTGCCAGTAGTCCTCGGGTCTTCTCCTACGAGCAGTACTTC. Translation: CASSPRVFSYEQYF. This chain joins TRBV19 and TRBJ2-7; D gene ambiguous. CDR3 length: 14 amino acids. Per the germline V gene, CDR1 is LNHDA and CDR2 is SQIVND (reference sequence). Trimming left V 5 bases short and J 0 bases short, with 11 bases between.

The chain is built from TRBV30 and TRBJ1-1, with D possibly matching TRBD1 (5 bases). The CDR3 contains 15 residues. Per germline, CDR1 GTSNPN and CDR2 SVGIG (reference sequence). The germline V and J ends were trimmed by 6 bases and 0 bases, with 17 bases remaining between them. Written as DNA, the CDR3 is TGTGCCTGCATAAGACAGTTTAACATGAACACTGAAGCTTTCTTT. Amino acid sequence: CACIRQFNMNTEAFF.

The chain joins TRBV6-5 to TRBJ1-1, with 8 bases aligning to TRBD1. Germline-derived CDR1 and CDR2 are MNHEY and SVGAGI. V gave up 8 bases and J gave up 8 bases; unmatched junction bases: 13. The CDR3 contains 14 residues. The CDR3, as DNA: TGTGCCAGCCGTCGGGACAGGCTCCAAGACGAAGCTTTCTTT. It encodes CASRRDRLQDEAFF.

This chain's CDR3 is CASSLRAGRPAGELFF. As DNA, the CDR3 is TGTGCCAGCAGCTTAAGGGCGGGCCGTCCGGCCGGGGAGCTGTTTTTT. V is TRBV11-2 and J is TRBJ2-2, with D perhaps matching TRBD2 (5 bases). The CDR3 is 16 residues long. Germline V gives CDR1 SGHAT, CDR2 FQNNGV. V dropped 2 bases and J dropped 6 bases, with 16 bases sitting between them. Full variable domain (missing parts from reference TRBV11-2 and TRBJ2-2): EAGVAQSPRYKIIEKRQSVAFWCNPISGHATLYWYQQILGQGPKLLIQFQNNGVVDDSQLPKDRFSAERLKGVDSTLKIQPAKLEDSAVYLCASSLRAGRPAGELFFGEGSRLTVL.

The count of this clone is one. The chain has TRBV4-3 and TRBJ1-5; TRBD1 might be the D (5 bases). Germline V CDR1 and CDR2: LGHNA, YSLEER. The V and J ends lost 0 bases and 0 bases respectively, with 12 bases between them. The CDR3 covers 17 residues. CDR3: CASSQDRAGHSNQPQHF. CDR3 bases: TGCGCCAGCAGCCAAGATCGGGCAGGGCATAGCAATCAGCCCCAGCATTTT.

The rearrangement joins TRBV6-6 to TRBJ2-5; TRBD2 is a possible D gene (6 bases). The V gene's germline CDR1 is MNHNY and CDR2 SVGAGI (reference sequence). The CDR3 length is 15 residues. The ends were cut back, 2 bases at V and 2 bases at J, with 12 bases in the middle. DNA for the CDR3: TGTGCCAGCAGTTACGATTGGGGGGAACAAGAGACCCAGTACTTC. Its translation: CASSYDWGEQETQYF.

V usage is TRBV6-4 and J usage is TRBJ2-5; TRBD1 might be the D (6 bases). CDR3 length: 14 amino acids. In germline, CDR1 is MRHNA, CDR2 SNTAGT. Trimming shortened V by 3 bases and J by 2 bases, and 10 bases separated the two germline ends. Written as DNA, the CDR3 is TGTGCCAGCAGTGAACAGGGTGGGCAAGAGACCCAGTACTTC. It encodes CASSEQGGQETQYF.

This clone was seen more than once but under ten times. V and J are TRBV5-4 and TRBJ1-1; no clear D gene. This CDR3 region has 13 residues. V lost 3 bases, J lost 5 bases, and 11 bases lay in between. CDR1 and CDR2 from the germline V gene are SGHNT and YYREEE (reference sequence). The CDR3 reads CASSSPGRTEAFF. DNA for the CDR3: TGTGCCAGCAGCTCTCCCGGGAGGACTGAAGCTTTCTTT.

The CDR3 DNA is TGTGCCAGCAGCCAAGACCCCACGAGCACTGAAGCTTTCTTT. It specifies CASSQDPTSTEAFF. This chain joins TRBV3-1 (or the pseudogene TRBV3-2) and TRBJ1-1; D is unresolved. The CDR3 length is 14 residues. V was pared by 0 bases and J by 4 bases, with 9 bases between. Germline-derived CDR1 and CDR2 are LGHDT and YNNKEL (reference sequence).